A selection of T cell receptor beta chains follows, all from one sample in a study of cytomegalovirus exposure and HLA in healthy donors. The method was immunoSEQ multiplex PCR; TCRdb's version includes in-frame clones alone and lacks a portion of them. This table has about 170,000 clones, 65% to 85% appearing once. The sequencing sample was made of PBMCs. The origin of the receptors is a boy younger than 10 in good health and CMV-seronegative. The CDR3 runs from the conserved cysteine through the conserved F or W. The D gene is left open where the match is weak. Only part of the rows carry a size: once, few, many, or a class if the clone is expanded.

V	D	J	size	DNA	CDR3
TRBV6-5	.	TRBJ2-5	.	TGTGCCGCTTACGGTGGTGTCGGAGGTAAAGAGACCCAGTACTTC	CAAYGGVGGKETQYF
TRBV6-5	.	TRBJ2-3	.	TGTGCCAGCAGCCCGGTGGTAGCGGTCGCAGATACGCAGTATTTT	CASSPVVAVADTQYF
TRBV13	TRBD2	TRBJ2-1	.	TGTGCCAGCAGCTCTCCGACTAGCTTGTACAATGAGCAGTTCTTC	CASSSPTSLYNEQFF
TRBV5-1	TRBD2	TRBJ2-3	.	TGCGCCAGCAGCTTGATTGCGGGGGGCACAGATACGCAGTATTTT	CASSLIAGGTDTQYF
TRBV9	TRBD1	TRBJ1-3	few	TGTGCCAGCAGCGAGCAGGGGGCAAACACCATATATTTT	CASSEQGANTIYF
TRBV27	TRBD1	TRBJ1-4	.	TGTGCCAGCAGCCGCCCAGGGGGCGAAGAAAAACTGTTTTTT	CASSRPGGEEKLFF
TRBV13	.	TRBJ2-3	few	TGTGCCAGCAGCCCGACAGATACGCAGTATTTT	CASSPTDTQYF
TRBV28	.	TRBJ2-3	.	TGTGCCAGCACCCCCTATCCCGGCAGGGGAGCCAGTACGCAGTATTTT	CASTPYPGRGASTQYF
TRBV5-1	.	TRBJ2-1	.	TGCACCAGCAGCTTGGTTGCAGTAATCTCCTACAATGAGCAGTTCTTC	CTSSLVAVISYNEQFF
TRBV7-3	TRBD2	TRBJ2-3	.	TGTGCCAGCAGCGCCCGGACTAGCGGGATTGGGGCAGATACGCAGTATTTT	CASSARTSGIGADTQYF
TRBV28	.	TRBJ2-3	.	TGTGCCAGCAGTACGGGGGTGGATACGCAGTATTTT	CASSTGVDTQYF
TRBV5-1	TRBD1	TRBJ1-1	once	TGCGCCAGCAGCTGGGACAGGGGAGGCGTCACTGAAGCTTTCTTT	CASSWDRGGVTEAFF
TRBV19	TRBD1	TRBJ2-5	once	TGTGCCAGTAGTGTTCCTGGGACAGGGGGCGGCAAGACCCAGTACTTC	CASSVPGTGGGKTQYF
TRBV7-2	TRBD2	TRBJ2-7	.	TGTGCCAGCAGCTTAGTAATGTTGGACTGGCGGGGGAGCTCCTACGAGCAGTACTTC	CASSLVMLDWRGSSYEQYF
TRBV10-3	TRBD2	TRBJ2-7	.	TGTGCCATCAGTGGTTCTGGGGAGGGAGACGAGCAGTACTTC	CAISGSGEGDEQYF
TRBV9	TRBD2	TRBJ2-3	.	TGTGCCAGCAGCCGGGGGGGCGGGAGCGGCACAGATACGCAGTATTTT	CASSRGGGSGTDTQYF
TRBV7-9	TRBD1	TRBJ1-4	.	TGTGCCAGCAGCTTAGGCGGGACAGGGGGCACAACTAATGAAAAACTGTTTTTT	CASSLGGTGGTTNEKLFF
TRBV7-9	TRBD1	TRBJ1-6	.	TGTGCCAGCAGCCTTGACAGGGGAAGTTCACCCCTCCACTTT	CASSLDRGSSPLHF
TRBV19	.	TRBJ1-5	.	TGTGCCAGTAGTCTTGACGCGGGGCTCAATCAGCCCCAGCATTTT	CASSLDAGLNQPQHF
TRBV4-1	TRBD1	TRBJ2-2	.	TGCGCCAGCAGCGACAGGGAAACCCGGGAGCTGTTTTTT	CASSDRETRELFF
TRBV6-5	.	TRBJ1-2	.	TGTGCCAGCAGTCGCCTCGGGAGTTCTTATGGCTACACCTTC	CASSRLGSSYGYTF
TRBV2	TRBD1	TRBJ1-2	.	TGTGCCAGCAGTGTCAGGGGGACAGGGGCCTATGGCTACACCTTC	CASSVRGTGAYGYTF